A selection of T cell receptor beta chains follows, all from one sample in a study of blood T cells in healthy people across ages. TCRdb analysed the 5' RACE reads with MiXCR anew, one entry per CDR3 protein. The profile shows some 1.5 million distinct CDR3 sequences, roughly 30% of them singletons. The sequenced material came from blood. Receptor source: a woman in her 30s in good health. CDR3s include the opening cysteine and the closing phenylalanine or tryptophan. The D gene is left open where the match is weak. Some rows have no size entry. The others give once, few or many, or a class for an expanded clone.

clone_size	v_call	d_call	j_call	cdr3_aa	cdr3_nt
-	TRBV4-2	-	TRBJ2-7	CASSQEGLAPDEQYF	TGTGCCAGCAGCCAAGAAGGGCTTGCCCCCGACGAGCAGTACTTC
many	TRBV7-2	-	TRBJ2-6	CASSLRGPGTAFSGANVLTF	TGTGCCAGCAGCTTAAGGGGACCGGGGACTGCGTTCTCTGGGGCCAACGTCCTGACTTTC
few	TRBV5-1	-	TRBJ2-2	CATRLSSGELFF	TGCGCCACCCGACTTAGTAGCGGGGAGCTGTTTTTT
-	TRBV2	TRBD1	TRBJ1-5	CASRQDRNQPQHF	TGTGCCAGCAGACAGGACAGGAATCAGCCCCAGCATTTT
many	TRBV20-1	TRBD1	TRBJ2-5	CSAPLGGTGDETQYF	TGCAGTGCGCCCCTGGGGGGGACAGGGGACGAGACCCAGTACTTC
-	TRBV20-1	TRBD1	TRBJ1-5	CSASQGFGNSNQPQHF	TGCAGTGCGTCACAGGGGTTCGGGAATAGCAATCAGCCCCAGCATTTT
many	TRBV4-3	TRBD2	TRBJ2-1	CASSQVGGSTYNEQFF	TGCGCCAGCAGCCAAGTGGGCGGGAGCACCTACAATGAGCAGTTCTTC
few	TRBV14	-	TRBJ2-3	CASSPARGRGFTDTQYF	TGTGCCAGCAGCCCCGCGAGGGGGCGGGGGTTTACAGATACGCAGTATTTT
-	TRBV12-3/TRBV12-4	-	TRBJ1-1	CASKLGGNTEAFF	TGTGCCAGCAAGCTGGGGGGGAACACTGAAGCTTTCTTT
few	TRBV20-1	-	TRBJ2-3	CSAREASSTDTQYF	TGCAGTGCTAGGGAGGCTAGTAGCACAGATACGCAGTATTTT
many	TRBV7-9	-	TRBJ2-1	CASSWTYNEQFF	TGTGCCAGCAGCTGGACCTACAATGAGCAGTTCTTC
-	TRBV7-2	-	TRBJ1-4	CASSLVVTTNEKLFF	TGTGCCAGCAGCTTAGTGGTAACAACTAATGAAAAACTGTTTTTT
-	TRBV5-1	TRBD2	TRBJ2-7	CASSRLSGSSYEQYF	TGCGCCAGTAGTAGGCTTAGCGGGAGCAGCTACGAGCAGTACTTC
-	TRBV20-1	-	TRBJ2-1	CSADVYGSDEQFF	TGCAGTGCTGACGTCTATGGAAGTGATGAGCAGTTCTTC
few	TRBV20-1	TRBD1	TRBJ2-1	CSASRQGEQFF	TGCAGTGCGTCCCGACAGGGCGAGCAGTTCTTC
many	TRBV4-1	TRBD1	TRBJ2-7	CASSRTPGQSYEQYF	TGCGCCAGCAGCCGCACCCCGGGACAGTCCTACGAGCAGTACTTC
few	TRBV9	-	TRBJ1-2	CASSPFGTRNYGYTF	TGTGCCAGCAGCCCGTTCGGGACGCGTAACTATGGCTACACCTTC
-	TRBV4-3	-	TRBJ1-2	CASSQEVDGVAYGYTF	TGCGCCAGCAGCCAAGAGGTCGACGGAGTGGCCTATGGCTACACCTTC
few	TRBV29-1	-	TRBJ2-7	CSVEGAPGAYEQYF	TGCAGCGTTGAAGGGGCACCAGGAGCCTACGAGCAGTACTTC
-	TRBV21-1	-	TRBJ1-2	CASSKGGSQNTSYGYTF	TGTGCCAGCAGCAAAGGGGGGTCTCAGAATACTTCATATGGCTACACCTTC
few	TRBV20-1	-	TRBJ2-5	CSASGGAFQETQYF	TGCAGTGCTAGTGGGGGGGCCTTCCAAGAGACCCAGTACTTC
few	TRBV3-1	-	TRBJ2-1	CASTGAGTASYNEQFF	TGTGCCAGCACCGGAGCAGGGACTGCCTCCTACAATGAGCAGTTCTTC
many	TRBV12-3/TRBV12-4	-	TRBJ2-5	CASSPQGKGYQETQYF	TGTGCCAGCAGTCCGCAGGGTAAGGGGTACCAAGAGACCCAGTACTTC
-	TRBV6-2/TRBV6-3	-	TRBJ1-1	CASTWAGVVEAFF	TGTGCCAGCACCTGGGCAGGGGTGGTTGAAGCTTTCTTT
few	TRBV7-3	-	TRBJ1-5	CASSLDHDQPQHF	TGTGCCAGCAGCTTAGATCACGATCAGCCCCAGCATTTT
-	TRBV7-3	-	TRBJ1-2	CASADLVNYGYTF	TGTGCCAGCGCCGATCTGGTTAACTATGGCTACACCTTC
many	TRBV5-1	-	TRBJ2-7	CASSPVISGTYEQYF	TGCGCCAGCAGCCCCGTTATTAGCGGAACCTACGAGCAGTACTTC
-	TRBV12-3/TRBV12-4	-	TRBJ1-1	CASSLSVGGGTEAFF	TGTGCCAGCAGTTTATCGGTCGGGGGCGGCACTGAAGCTTTCTTT
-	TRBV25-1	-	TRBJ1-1	CASSESGVNTEAFF	TGTGCCAGCAGTGAATCGGGGGTCAACACTGAAGCTTTCTTT
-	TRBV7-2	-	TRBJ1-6	CASSRGSWSPLHF	TGTGCCAGCAGTAGAGGCAGTTGGTCACCCCTCCACTTT
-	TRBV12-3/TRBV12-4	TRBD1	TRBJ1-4	CASSPRTGILLGEKLFF	TGTGCCAGCAGCCCCCGGACAGGAATCCTCTTAGGTGAAAAACTGTTTTTT
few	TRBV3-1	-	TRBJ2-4	CASSQVGPYEQYF	TGTGCCAGCAGCCAAGTCGGACCTTATGAGCAGTACTTC
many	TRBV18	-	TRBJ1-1	CASSPGRTEAFF	TGCGCCAGCAGCCCGGGTCGGACTGAAGCTTTCTTT
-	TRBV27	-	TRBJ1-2	CASSNPHGGYTF	TGTGCCAGCAGTAACCCCCACGGCGGCTACACCTTC
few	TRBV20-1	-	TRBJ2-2	CSAREGGTPNTGELFF	TGCAGTGCTAGAGAGGGTGGGACTCCTAACACCGGGGAGCTGTTTTTT